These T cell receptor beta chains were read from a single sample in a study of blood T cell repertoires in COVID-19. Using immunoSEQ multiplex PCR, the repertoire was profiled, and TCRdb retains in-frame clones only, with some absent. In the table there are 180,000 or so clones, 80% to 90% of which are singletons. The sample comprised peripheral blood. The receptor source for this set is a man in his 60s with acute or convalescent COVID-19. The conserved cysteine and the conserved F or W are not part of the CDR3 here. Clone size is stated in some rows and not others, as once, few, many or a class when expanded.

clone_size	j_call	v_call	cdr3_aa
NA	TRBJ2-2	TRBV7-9	ASRRTSGSPGELF
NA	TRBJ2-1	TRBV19	ASSTGQGTSEQF
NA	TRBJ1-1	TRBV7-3	ASSPDLAGNTEAF
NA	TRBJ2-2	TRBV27	ASTTWDRNTGELF
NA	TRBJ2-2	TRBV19	ASSTTIPGQTTGELF
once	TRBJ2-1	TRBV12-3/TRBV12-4	ASISGNYNEQF
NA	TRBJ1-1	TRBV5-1	ASSSGQGRTEAF
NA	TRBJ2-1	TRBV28	ASSLVTIPNNEQF
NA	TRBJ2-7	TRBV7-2	ASSPQDEQY
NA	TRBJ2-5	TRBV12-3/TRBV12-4	ASSPGGGETQY
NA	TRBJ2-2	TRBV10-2	ASSRTSGTNTGELF
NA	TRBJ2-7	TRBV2	ASSNGLAGGSSEQY
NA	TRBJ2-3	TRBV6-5	ASSWGDRGNTDTQY
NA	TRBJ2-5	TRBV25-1	ASSDPSSGGETQY
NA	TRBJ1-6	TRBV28	ASNRVMGTANSPLH
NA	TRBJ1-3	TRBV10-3	AISDTGGSGNTIY
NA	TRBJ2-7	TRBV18	ASSLPTTGPLSYEQY
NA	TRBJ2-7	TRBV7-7	ASSLGQGADYEQY
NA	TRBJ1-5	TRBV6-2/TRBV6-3	ASSFRGATHQPQH
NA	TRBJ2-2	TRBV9	ASSPRGLDNTGELF
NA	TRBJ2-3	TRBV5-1	ASRKGDRDTDTQY
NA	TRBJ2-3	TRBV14	ASSPPGLAGGRADTQY
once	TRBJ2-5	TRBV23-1	ASSQSFQGRQETQY
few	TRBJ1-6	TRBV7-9	ASSLGQVNSPLH
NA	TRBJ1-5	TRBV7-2	ASSLEGRAHQPQH
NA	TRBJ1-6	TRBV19	ASSGVRSYNSPLH
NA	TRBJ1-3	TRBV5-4	ASSLAITGYRSGNTIY
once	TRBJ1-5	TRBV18	ASSPGGGDQPQH
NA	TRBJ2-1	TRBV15	ATSRSLGTSGRANEQF
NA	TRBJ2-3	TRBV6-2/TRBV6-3	ASSSPGDKRDTQY
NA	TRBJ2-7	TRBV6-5	ASSLRGGLAEKQY
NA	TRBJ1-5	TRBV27	ASSLQGSGQPQH
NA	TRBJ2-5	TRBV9	ASSALAGGPKEETQY
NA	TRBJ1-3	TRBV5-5	ASSSLSFSGNTIY
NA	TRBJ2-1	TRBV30	AWSTIFRAYNEQF
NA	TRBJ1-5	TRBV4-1	ASSQEGTLSNQPQH
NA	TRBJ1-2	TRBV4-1	ASSPRDSLFGYT
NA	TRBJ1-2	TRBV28	ASTEDRRRPSNYGYT
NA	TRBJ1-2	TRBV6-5	ASSAKGQGGDGYT
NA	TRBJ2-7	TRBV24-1	ATSDRTSGAYEQY
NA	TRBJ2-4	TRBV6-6	ASSHLAGLLAKNIQY
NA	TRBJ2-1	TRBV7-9	ASGLSTDNNEQF
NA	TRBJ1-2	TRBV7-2	ASSLDLAGDRGYT
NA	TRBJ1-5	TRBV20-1	SASAGVGGQPQH
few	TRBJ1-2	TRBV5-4	ASSLSWQGVYGYT
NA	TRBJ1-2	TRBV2	ARSPRGNSFNGYT
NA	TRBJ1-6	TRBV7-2	ASSPQTGSIGLSPLH
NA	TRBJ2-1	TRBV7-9	ASSLEGTAVNEQF
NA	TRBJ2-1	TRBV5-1	ASTEGPPGEQF
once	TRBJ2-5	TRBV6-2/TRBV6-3	ASSWAMDRVETQY
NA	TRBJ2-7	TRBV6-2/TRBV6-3	ASSYSSGTLSYEQY
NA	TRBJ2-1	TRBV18	ASSPGQYNEQF
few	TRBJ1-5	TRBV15	ATSRDRSAGDSNQPQH
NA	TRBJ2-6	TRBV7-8	ASSVEGRSSGANVLT
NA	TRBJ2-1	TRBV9	ASSSSVLPYNEQF
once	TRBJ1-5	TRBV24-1	ATSDPWTGTPQH
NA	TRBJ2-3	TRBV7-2	ASSLDQGRVADTQY
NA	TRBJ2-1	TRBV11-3	ASSAQGAPRNEQF
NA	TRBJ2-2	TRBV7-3	ASSFYTGELF